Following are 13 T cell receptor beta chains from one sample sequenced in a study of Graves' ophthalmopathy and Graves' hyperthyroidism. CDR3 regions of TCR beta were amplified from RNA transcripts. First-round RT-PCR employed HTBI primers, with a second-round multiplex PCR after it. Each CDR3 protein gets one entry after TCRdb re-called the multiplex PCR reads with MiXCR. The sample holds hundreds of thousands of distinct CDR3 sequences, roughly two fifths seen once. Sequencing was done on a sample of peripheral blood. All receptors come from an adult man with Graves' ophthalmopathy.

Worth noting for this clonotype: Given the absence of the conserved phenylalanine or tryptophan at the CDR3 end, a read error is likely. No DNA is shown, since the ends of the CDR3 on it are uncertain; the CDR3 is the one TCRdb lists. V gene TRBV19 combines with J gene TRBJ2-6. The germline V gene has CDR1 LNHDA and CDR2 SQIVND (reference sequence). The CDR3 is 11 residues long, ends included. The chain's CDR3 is CASSIAGRPTS.

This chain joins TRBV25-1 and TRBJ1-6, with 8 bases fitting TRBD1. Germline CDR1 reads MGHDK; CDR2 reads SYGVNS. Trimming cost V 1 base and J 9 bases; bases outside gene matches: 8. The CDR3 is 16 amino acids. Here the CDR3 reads CASSEWRQGATSPLHF. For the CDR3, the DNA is TGTGCCAGCAGTGAATGGCGGCAGGGGGCGACTTCACCCCTCCACTTT.

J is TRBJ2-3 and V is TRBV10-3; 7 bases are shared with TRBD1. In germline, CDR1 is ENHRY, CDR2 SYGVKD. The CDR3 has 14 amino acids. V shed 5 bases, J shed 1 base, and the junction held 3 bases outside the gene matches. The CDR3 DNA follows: TGTGCCATCAGTCCCGGGACAGGCACAGATACGCAGTATTTT. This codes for CAISPGTGTDTQYF.

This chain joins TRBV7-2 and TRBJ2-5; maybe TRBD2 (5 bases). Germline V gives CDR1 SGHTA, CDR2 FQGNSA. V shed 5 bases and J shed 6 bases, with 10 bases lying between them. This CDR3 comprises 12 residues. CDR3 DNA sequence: TGTGCCAGCAGCCCGGGAATCCAGACCCAGTACTTC. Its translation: CASSPGIQTQYF. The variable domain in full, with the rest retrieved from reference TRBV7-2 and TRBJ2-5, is GAGVSQSPSNKVTEKGKDVELRCDPISGHTALYWYRQSLGQGLEFLIYFQGNSAPDKSGLPSDRFSAERTGGSVSTLTIQRTQQEDSAVYLCASSPGIQTQYFGPGTRLLVL.

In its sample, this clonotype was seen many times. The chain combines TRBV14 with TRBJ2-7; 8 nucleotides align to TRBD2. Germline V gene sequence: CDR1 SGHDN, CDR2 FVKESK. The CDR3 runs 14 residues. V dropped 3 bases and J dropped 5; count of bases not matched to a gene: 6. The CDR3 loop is CASSHLGTRDEQYF. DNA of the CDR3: TGTGCCAGCAGCCACCTGGGGACTAGGGACGAGCAGTACTTC.

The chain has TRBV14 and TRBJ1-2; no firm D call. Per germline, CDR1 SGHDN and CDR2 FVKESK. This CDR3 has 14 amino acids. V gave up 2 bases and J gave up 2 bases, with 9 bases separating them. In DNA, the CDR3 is TGTGCCAGCAGCCAAACCAACCAGAACTATGGCTACACCTTC. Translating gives CASSQTNQNYGYTF.

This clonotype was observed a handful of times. CDR3 nucleotides: TGTGCCAGCAGGGGACAGGGCAAGAACTATGGCTACACCTTC. Translating gives CASRGQGKNYGYTF. The chain is built from TRBV2 and TRBJ1-2; 9 bases are a match to TRBD1. The V and J ends lost 6 bases and 2 bases, in that order; junction bases with no gene match: 4. The CDR3 runs 14 residues. Germline CDR1 and CDR2: SNHLY and FYNNEI.

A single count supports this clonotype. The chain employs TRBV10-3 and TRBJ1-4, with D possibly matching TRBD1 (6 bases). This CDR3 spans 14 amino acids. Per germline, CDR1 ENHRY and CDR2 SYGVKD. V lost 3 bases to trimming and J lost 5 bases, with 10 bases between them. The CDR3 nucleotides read TGTGCCATCAGTGAAGGGGGAGGGAATGAAAAACTGTTTTTT. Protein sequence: CAISEGGGNEKLFF.

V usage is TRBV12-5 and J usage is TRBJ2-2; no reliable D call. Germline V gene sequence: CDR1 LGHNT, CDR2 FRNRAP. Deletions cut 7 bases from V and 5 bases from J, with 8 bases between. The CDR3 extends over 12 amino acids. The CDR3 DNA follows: TGTGCTAGTGCCTTGTCTACCGGGGAGCTGTTTTTT. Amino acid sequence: CASALSTGELFF.

The CDR3 DNA follows: TGTGCCGAGGGGGACAGACAAGAGACCCAGTACTTC. Its protein product is CAEGDRQETQYF. V usage is TRBV2 and J usage is TRBJ2-5, with TRBD1 identical over 7 bases. CDR1 is SNHLY, CDR2 FYNNEI, per germline. J lost 2 bases, V lost 11 bases, and 5 bases had no gene match. CDR3 length equals 12 residues. The variable domain in full, completed from reference TRBV2 and TRBJ2-5, reads EPEVTQTPSHQVTQMGQEVILRCVPISNHLYFYWYRQILGQKVEFLVSFYNNEISEKSEIFDDQFSVERPDGSNFTLKIRSTKLEDSAMYFCAEGDRQETQYFGPGTRLLVL.

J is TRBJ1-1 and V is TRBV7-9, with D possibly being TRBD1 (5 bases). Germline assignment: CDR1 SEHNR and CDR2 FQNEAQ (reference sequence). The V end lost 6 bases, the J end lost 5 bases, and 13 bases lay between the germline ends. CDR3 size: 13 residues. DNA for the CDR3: TGTGCCAGCAGTTCCACTCAGGGAACTGAAGCTTTCTTT. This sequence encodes CASSSTQGTEAFF.

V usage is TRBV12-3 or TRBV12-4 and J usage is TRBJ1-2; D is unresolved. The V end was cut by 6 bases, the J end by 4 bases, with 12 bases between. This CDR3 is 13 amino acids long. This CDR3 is CASSQQTFYGYTF. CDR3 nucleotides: TGTGCCAGCAGCCAACAGACCTTCTATGGCTACACCTTC.

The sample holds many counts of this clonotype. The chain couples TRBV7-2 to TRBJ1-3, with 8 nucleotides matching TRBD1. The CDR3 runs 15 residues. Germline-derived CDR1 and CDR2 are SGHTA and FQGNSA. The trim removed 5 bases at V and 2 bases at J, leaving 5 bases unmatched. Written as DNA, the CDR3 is TGTGCCAGCAGCCCGCAGACAGGGGCTGGAAACACCATATATTTT. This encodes CASSPQTGAGNTIYF.